This T cell receptor (beta chain) emerged from a study of OX40 agonist ivuxolimab in advanced cancers. Study in general: With ivuxolimab, an agonistic anti-OX40 (CD134) antibody, patients were treated. Patients receiving dose escalation had hepatocellular carcinoma, melanoma, renal cell or head and neck cancer.

This CDR3 contains 17 residues. Germline values: CDR1 LNHDA, CDR2 SQIVND (reference sequence). Trimming removed 5 bases from V and 2 bases from J, with 18 bases in between. Notes on this clone: The antigen remains undetermined.

Assay used: immunoSEQ multiplex PCR; TCRdb lists only in-frame clones, some missing. The sample lists fewer than 70,000 clones, over 85% occurring once. Study-level results: The work left the antigen specificity of expanded peripheral T cells undetermined. In general, CD8+ T cells held more expanded clones than CD4+ did, on average.

The clonotype comes from an adult with an advanced solid tumor such as melanoma, head and neck, liver or kidney cancer. The chain employs TRBV19 and TRBJ2-2; D is tentatively TRBD1 or TRBD2 (5 bases each). Here the sequenced sample was CD4+ or CD8+ T cells sorted from blood, taken in a trial of the OX40 agonist ivuxolimab. CDR3 sequence (DNA): TGTGCCAGTAGTTTTGTGAGGGGTGGTTCAAACACCGGGGAGCTGTTTTTT. It translates to CASSFVRGGSNTGELFF.